A selection of T cell receptor beta chains follows, all from one sample in a study of T-cell memory formation after mild COVID-19. TCRdb reprocessed the 5' RACE reads with MiXCR, giving one entry per CDR3 protein. In the table there are 250,000 or so distinct CDR3 sequences, roughly a tenth of which are singletons. Material: PBMCs or a T cell subset sorted from them (not recorded which). The receptors originated from a young man who had mild COVID-19 (a few samples of this study predate the infection). Cell type and time point are not known. CDR3s include the opening cysteine and the closing phenylalanine or tryptophan. A D gene is named only where the DNA matches it firmly. Only some rows state a clone size, as once, few, many or a class for expanded clones.

D gene: .
clone size: few
J gene: TRBJ1-5
V gene: TRBV5-8
CDR3 length: 14
CDR3 DNA: TGTGCCAGCAGCCCCCTGGGGGTGGGTCAGCCCCAGCATTTT
CDR3 protein: CASSPLGVGQPQHF

D gene: TRBD1
clone size: few
J gene: TRBJ1-1
V gene: TRBV7-2
CDR3 length: 13
CDR3 DNA: TGTGCCAGCAGCCCCGACAGGGTTACTGAAGCTTTCTTT
CDR3 protein: CASSPDRVTEAFF

D gene: .
clone size: many
J gene: TRBJ2-5
V gene: TRBV20-1
CDR3 length: 11
CDR3 DNA: TGCAGTGCTATGGGGAGGGAGACCCAGTACTTC
CDR3 protein: CSAMGRETQYF

D gene: .
clone size: .
J gene: TRBJ1-1
V gene: TRBV7-9
CDR3 length: 14
CDR3 DNA: TGTGCCAGCAGCCCCCCCCGACGGAACACTGAAGCTTTCTTT
CDR3 protein: CASSPPRRNTEAFF

D gene: TRBD1
clone size: many
J gene: TRBJ1-1
V gene: TRBV7-2
CDR3 length: 17
CDR3 DNA: TGTGCCAGCAGCCCCAAAGGGGGCAGGAGAGATAACACTGAAGCTTTCTTT
CDR3 protein: CASSPKGGRRDNTEAFF

D gene: TRBD1
clone size: few
J gene: TRBJ2-2
V gene: TRBV4-1
CDR3 length: 16
CDR3 DNA: TGCGCCAGCAGCCCGACAGGGGCCATGAACACCGGGGAGCTGTTTTTT
CDR3 protein: CASSPTGAMNTGELFF

D gene: TRBD1
clone size: few
J gene: TRBJ1-2
V gene: TRBV9
CDR3 length: 15
CDR3 DNA: TGTGCCAGCAGCCCGCCTCTGGGACAGGGGGTCGGCTACACCTTC
CDR3 protein: CASSPPLGQGVGYTF

D gene: .
clone size: .
J gene: TRBJ2-7
V gene: TRBV20-1
CDR3 length: 14
CDR3 DNA: TGCAGTGCTAGAGATGGAGGCGGAGGTTCCGAGCAGTACTTC
CDR3 protein: CSARDGGGGSEQYF

D gene: .
clone size: .
J gene: TRBJ2-5
V gene: TRBV5-1
CDR3 length: 16
CDR3 DNA: TGCGCCAGCGGACCCCTTCGAGTAGCGGCCCAAGAGACCCAGTACTTC
CDR3 protein: CASGPLRVAAQETQYF

D gene: .
clone size: .
J gene: TRBJ2-7
V gene: TRBV1
CDR3 length: 14
CDR3 DNA: TGCACCAGCAGCCAAGATCGGAAGGACTACGAGCAGTACTTC
CDR3 protein: CTSSQDRKDYEQYF

D gene: .
clone size: .
J gene: TRBJ2-7
V gene: TRBV5-1
CDR3 length: 14
CDR3 DNA: TGCGCCAGCAGCTTGATCAGCCGGGACTACGAGCAGTACTTC
CDR3 protein: CASSLISRDYEQYF

D gene: .
clone size: many
J gene: TRBJ2-7
V gene: TRBV18
CDR3 length: 11
CDR3 DNA: TGTGCCAGCTCATCTGATTACGAGCAGTACTTC
CDR3 protein: CASSSDYEQYF

D gene: .
clone size: many
J gene: TRBJ1-1
V gene: TRBV7-8
CDR3 length: 13
CDR3 DNA: TGTGCCAGCAGCTGGGGACGGAACACTGAAGCTTTCTTT
CDR3 protein: CASSWGRNTEAFF

D gene: .
clone size: .
J gene: TRBJ2-3
V gene: TRBV6-5
CDR3 length: 12
CDR3 DNA: TGTGCCAGCAGTTACTCGAGTGGCCAGCAGTATTTT
CDR3 protein: CASSYSSGQQYF

D gene: TRBD1
clone size: .
J gene: TRBJ1-1
V gene: TRBV7-9
CDR3 length: 13
CDR3 DNA: TGTGCCAGCAGCGATGGACAGGGGAGGGAAGCTTTCTTT
CDR3 protein: CASSDGQGREAFF

D gene: .
clone size: few
J gene: TRBJ1-4
V gene: TRBV25-1
CDR3 length: 18
CDR3 DNA: TGTGCCAGCAGTGAATCCCCGATCTCCAGGGTTGATAATGAAAAACTGTTTTTT
CDR3 protein: CASSESPISRVDNEKLFF